Presented here are 3 T cell receptor beta chains from one specimen sequenced in a study of human T cells and chemical hapten exposure. The time point denotes: pre-sensitization, week 0. Regarding treatment: therapeutic diphenylcyclopropenone sensitization with weekly scalp DPC. TCRdb fed the RACE reads into MiXCR, producing one record per CDR3 protein. Among some 110,000 distinct CDR3 sequences, roughly 12% were seen once, and the ten largest hold over 1.5%. The source was whole blood, collected in connection with sensitization to the hapten diphenylcyclopropenone (DPC). The source of these receptors is a woman between 45 and 65 years old with alopecia areata. Some clones in this sample may be carry-over from other donors' samples.

This clonotype was counted only a few times. The V and J genes are TRBV4-3 and TRBJ2-3, with TRBD2 matching 11 bases. Per the germline V gene, CDR1 is LGHNA and CDR2 is YSLEER. The CDR3 runs 15 residues. V shed 2 bases, J shed 3 bases, and the junction held 1 base outside the gene matches. CDR3 loop: CASSQLAGGTDTQYF. CDR3 nucleotide sequence: TGCGCCAGCAGCCAACTAGCGGGAGGTACAGATACGCAGTATTTT.

The J gene is TRBJ2-5, the V gene TRBV7-2, with D uncertain. V dropped 5 bases and J dropped 1 base, with 5 bases sitting between them. CDR1 is SGHTA, CDR2 FQGNSA, per germline. This CDR3 region has 12 residues. CDR3 sequence reads: CASSHPQETQYF. The CDR3 region has the DNA TGTGCCAGCAGCCACCCCCAAGAGACCCAGTACTTC. Full variable domain (rest looked up from reference TRBV7-2 and TRBJ2-5): GAGVSQSPSNKVTEKGKDVELRCDPISGHTALYWYRQSLGQGLEFLIYFQGNSAPDKSGLPSDRFSAERTGGSVSTLTIQRTQQEDSAVYLCASSHPQETQYFGPGTRLLVL.

The gene calls are TRBV4-1 and TRBJ1-1, with D tentatively TRBD1 (5 bases). Germline CDR1 is MGHRA and CDR2 is YSYEKL. V lost 3 bases and J 1 base, leaving 12 bases between the germline ends. The CDR3 is 15 residues long. CDR3 region: CASSHQDKTNTEAFF. In DNA form, the CDR3 reads TGCGCCAGCAGCCACCAGGACAAGACGAACACTGAAGCTTTCTTT.